The 15 T cell receptor beta chains reported below all come from one sample, sequenced in a study of cytomegalovirus exposure and HLA in healthy donors (dated by TCRdb to about 2017). Preparation of the library involved the immunoSEQ multiplex PCR assay. The multiplex PCR relied on a mix of 60 forward primers for TCR Vbeta segments and 13 reverse primers for TCR Jbeta segments. What TCRdb holds here is the immuneACCESS table cut down to in-frame rearrangements. Part of the clones is not present; checked against another copy, under half of the missing clones reflect an unresolved V gene, and the others are unexplained. The sample's clone listing holds some 130,000 clones. 1.5% to 2.5% of the sample is in the top ten clones. The sequenced material came from PBMCs. Receptors originate from a woman aged 55-75 years in good health and CMV-seronegative.

This chain connects TRBV28 to TRBJ2-3, with D possibly matching TRBD1 (5 bases). The ends were cut back, 3 bases at V and 3 bases at J, with 10 bases in the middle. The CDR3 extends over 14 amino acids. Germline lookup yields CDR1 MDHEN and CDR2 SYDVKM. The CDR3 region has the DNA TGTGCCAGCAGTTTGGACAAACCGACAGATACGCAGTATTTT. Amino acid sequence: CASSLDKPTDTQYF.

V is TRBV5-1 and J is TRBJ1-4; 8 bases are shared with TRBD1. This CDR3 has 15 residues. The germline V gene encodes CDR1 SGHRS and CDR2 YFSETQ. V lost 3 bases to trimming and J lost 0 bases; unmatched junction nucleotides: 1. The CDR3, as DNA: TGCGCCAGCAGCTGGACAGGGCCAACTAATGAAAAACTGTTTTTT. This codes for CASSWTGPTNEKLFF.

This rearrangement joins TRBV4-1 to TRBJ2-7; 9 positions match TRBD2. V gave up 6 bases and J gave up 5 bases; unmatched junction bases: 5. The CDR3 runs to 13 residues. CDR1 and CDR2 (germline): MGHRA, YSYEKL. The CDR3 coding sequence is TGCGCCAGCAGTACTAGCGGGTGGGACGAGCAGTACTTC. Translation gives CASSTSGWDEQYF.

The gene calls are TRBV28 and TRBJ2-5; D is unresolved. Looked up from germline, CDR1 is MDHEN and CDR2 is SYDVKM. The CDR3 spans 13 residues. Trimming cost V 7 bases and J 4 bases, with 13 bases left between them. Here the CDR3 reads CASTVLGRETQYF. The DNA for the CDR3 is TGTGCCAGCACCGTTCTAGGCAGAGAGACCCAGTACTTC.

The rearrangement links TRBV25-1 to TRBJ2-3, with 9 nucleotides matching TRBD1. This CDR3 has 15 residues. V lost 5 bases, J lost 4 bases, and 7 bases stayed unmatched. The germline V gene encodes CDR1 MGHDK and CDR2 SYGVNS. The CDR3 DNA is TGTGCCAGCAGTTCCTGGACAGGGGTTTCAGATACGCAGTATTTT. Translation: CASSSWTGVSDTQYF.

The V call is TRBV6-5, the J call TRBJ2-7; TRBD1 is a possible D gene (5 bases). Trimming took off 6 bases at V and 2 bases at J, with 14 bases between the two ends. The CDR3 covers 14 residues. The V gene's germline CDR1 is MNHEY and CDR2 SVGAGI. The CDR3 nucleotides read TGTGCCAGCAGGCCCCGGCAGGGAACCTACGAGCAGTACTTC. This gives the protein CASRPRQGTYEQYF.

V usage is TRBV5-1 and J usage is TRBJ1-1; TRBD1 might be the D (5 bases). The CDR3 is made up of 14 amino acids. From germline, CDR1 is SGHRS and CDR2 YFSETQ. Trimming stripped 2 bases from V and 0 bases from J, with 8 bases between. CDR3 coding DNA: TGCGCCAGCAGCTTTGACAGCTTGAACACTGAAGCTTTCTTT. Its translation is CASSFDSLNTEAFF.

V gene TRBV27 combines with J gene TRBJ1-1; TRBD1 might be the D (6 bases). Germline V lookup: CDR1 MNHEY, CDR2 SMNVEV (reference sequence). The CDR3 is 15 amino acids. The ends were cut back, 5 bases at V and 8 bases at J, with 21 bases in the middle. This chain's CDR3 is CASSPRGGVQYEAFF. CDR3 bases: TGTGCCAGCAGTCCTAGGGGGGGGGTCCAGTACGAAGCTTTCTTT.

V usage is TRBV19 and J usage is TRBJ2-5; D gene ambiguous. CDR3 size: 13 residues. Trimming took off 4 bases at V and 5 bases at J, with 11 bases between the two ends. Germline CDR1 LNHDA, CDR2 SQIVND (reference sequence). The CDR3 DNA follows: TGTGCCAGTAGTAATGAGTTTCGGGAGACCCAGTACTTC. This gives the protein CASSNEFRETQYF.

The chain employs TRBV9 and TRBJ1-3; no firm D call. From germline, CDR1 is SGDLS and CDR2 YYNGEE. V lost 0 bases, J lost 0 bases, and 7 bases lay in between. The CDR3 contains 15 residues. The CDR3 here is CASSVGPSSGNTIYF. As DNA, the CDR3 is TGTGCCAGCAGCGTAGGTCCTAGCTCTGGAAACACCATATATTTT.

A word on this clone: Its ends do not fully match the called genes, so a read error is possible. The rearrangement links TRBV27 to TRBJ1-2; D is perhaps TRBD1 (6 bases). The CDR3 contains 10 residues. Germline V gene data show CDR1 as MNHEY and CDR2 as SMNVEV (reference sequence). CDR3 in amino acids: CASSSKGQRF. CDR3 nucleotides: TGTGCCAGCAGTTCGAAAGGACAGCGCTTC.

This chain links TRBV5-1 with TRBJ2-4, with a tentative D call TRBD2 (5 bases). Germline CDR1 reads SGHRS; CDR2 reads YFSETQ. This CDR3 spans 14 amino acids. Trimming cost V 1 base and J 8 bases, with 13 bases left between them. CDR3 protein: CASSLSAERDIQYF. CDR3 coding DNA: TGCGCCAGCAGCTTGTCGGCAGAGAGGGACATTCAGTACTTC. Using reference TRBV5-1 and TRBJ2-4 for the parts outside the CDR3, the full variable domain is KAGVTQTPRYLIKTRGQQVTLSCSPISGHRSVSWYQQTPGQGLQFLFEYFSETQRNKGNFPGRFSGRQFSNSRSEMNVSTLELGDSALYLCASSLSAERDIQYFGAGTRLSVL.

The rearrangement links TRBV7-3 to TRBJ2-5; D is perhaps TRBD2 (5 bases). Trimming took off 4 bases at V and 5 bases at J, with 11 bases between the two ends. Looked up from germline, CDR1 is SGHTA and CDR2 is FQGTGA. The CDR3 has 13 residues. The CDR3, as DNA: TGTGCCAGCAGCTCCTCAAGAGGGGAGACCCAGTACTTC. Protein: CASSSSRGETQYF.

The chain uses TRBV6-6 and TRBJ2-7; 8 positions match TRBD1. The length of the CDR3 is 15 residues. J lost 5 bases, V lost 7 bases, and 13 bases had no gene match. The germline gives CDR1 MNHNY, CDR2 SVGAGI (reference sequence). CDR3 sequence reads: CASTSKGSGGDEQYF. In DNA, the CDR3 is TGTGCCAGCACCTCAAAGGGATCAGGGGGCGACGAGCAGTACTTC.

The V call is TRBV27, the J call TRBJ1-1; TRBD1 aligns across 10 bases. CDR1 MNHEY and CDR2 SMNVEV come from the germline V gene (reference sequence). The V and J ends lost 2 bases and 6 bases, in that order; junction bases with no gene match: 9. The CDR3 extends over 16 amino acids. The CDR3 DNA follows: TGTGCCAGCAGTTTACGACAGGGGGCTTCGATTCCTGAAGCTTTCTTT. Protein sequence: CASSLRQGASIPEAFF.